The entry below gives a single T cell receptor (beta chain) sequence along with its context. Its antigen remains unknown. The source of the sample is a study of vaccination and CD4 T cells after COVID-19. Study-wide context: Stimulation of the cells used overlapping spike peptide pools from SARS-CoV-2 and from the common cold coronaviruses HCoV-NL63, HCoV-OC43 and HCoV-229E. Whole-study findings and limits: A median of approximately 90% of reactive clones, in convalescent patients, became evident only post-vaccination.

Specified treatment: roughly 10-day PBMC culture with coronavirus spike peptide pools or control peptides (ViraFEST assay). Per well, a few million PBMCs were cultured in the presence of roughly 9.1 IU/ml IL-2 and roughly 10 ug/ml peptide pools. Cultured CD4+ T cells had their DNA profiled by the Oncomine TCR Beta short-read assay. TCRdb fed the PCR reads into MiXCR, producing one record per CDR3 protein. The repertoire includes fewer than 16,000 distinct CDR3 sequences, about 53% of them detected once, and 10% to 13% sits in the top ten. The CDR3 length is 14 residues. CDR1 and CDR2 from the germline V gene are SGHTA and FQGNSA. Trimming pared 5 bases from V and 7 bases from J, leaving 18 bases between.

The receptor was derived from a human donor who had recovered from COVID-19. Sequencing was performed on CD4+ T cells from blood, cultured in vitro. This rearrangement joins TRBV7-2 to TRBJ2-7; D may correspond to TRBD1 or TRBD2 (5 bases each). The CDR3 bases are TGTGCCAGCAGCCCCCCGGGACCCCCTAGGGAGCAGTACTTC. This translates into CASSPPGPPREQYF.